This TCR beta chain was captured in a study of CD8 T cells in ankylosing spondylitis. Whole-study results and caveats: A TCR beta motif of several highly homologous variants appeared characteristic of ankylosing spondylitis blood.

With regard to this clonotype: Its specificity is unknown.

Using its own MiXCR run on the 5' RACE reads, TCRdb lists one record per CDR3 protein. The repertoire consists of about 800,000 distinct CDR3 sequences, with 12% occurring once and the leading ten covering more than 0.5%. The CDR3 is 13 residues long. Germline CDR1 and CDR2: SGHTA and FQGNSA. Losses at the gene ends were 5 bases for V and 6 bases for J; bases not matched to a gene: 6. This clonotype was sampled from a male donor with ankylosing spondylitis. V usage is TRBV7-2 and J usage is TRBJ2-7; 8 positions agree with TRBD1. The sequencing sample was made of blood, either unsorted or a sorted T cell fraction (not recorded which). CDR3 sequence reads: CASSPQQGGEQYF. The CDR3 nucleotides read TGTGCCAGCAGCCCACAACAGGGGGGCGAGCAGTACTTC. The variable domain in full, with the rest retrieved from reference TRBV7-2 and TRBJ2-7, is GAGVSQSPSNKVTEKGKDVELRCDPISGHTALYWYRQSLGQGLEFLIYFQGNSAPDKSGLPSDRFSAERTGGSVSTLTIQRTQQEDSAVYLCASSPQQGGEQYFGPGTRLTVT.